This T cell receptor beta chain was identified in a study of Graves' ophthalmopathy and Graves' hyperthyroidism. Beta-chain TCR CDR3 regions were amplified from RNA transcripts. HTBI primers were employed in first-round RT-PCR, then a second-round multiplex PCR followed. TCRdb reprocessed the multiplex PCR reads with MiXCR, giving one entry per CDR3 protein. The table has approximately 540,000 distinct CDR3 sequences, under 40% seen once; the top ten hold around 4%. After removal of 3 bases from V and 5 bases from J, the junction contained 16 bases not matched to a gene. The CDR3 covers 19 residues. Germline CDR1 reads SGHRS; CDR2 reads YFSETQ.

This TCR came from an adult man with Graves' hyperthyroidism. V is TRBV5-1 and J is TRBJ2-7; 14 bases match TRBD2. The sample was peripheral blood or thyroid tissue (not recorded which). The CDR3 loop reads CASSWRLAGGPSLGNEQYF. The DNA for the CDR3 is TGCGCCAGCAGCTGGAGACTAGCGGGAGGGCCTTCCCTAGGGAACGAGCAGTACTTC.